These 32 T cell receptor beta chains came from one sample sequenced in a study of response to subunit inactivated influenza vaccine. A single record per CDR3 protein comes from TCRdb applying MiXCR to the RT-PCR reads. This sample has about 520,000 distinct CDR3 sequences, with roughly 25% found just once. The sequencing used CD4+ T cells sorted from PBMCs, collected more than 4 days after vaccination. The origin of the receptors is a man in his fifties or sixties who received an inactivated influenza vaccine.

The chain uses TRBV20-1 and TRBJ2-5; possibly TRBD2 for D (7 bases). This CDR3 is 12 amino acids long. Germline values: CDR1 DFQATT, CDR2 SNEGSKA (reference sequence). Trimming removed 3 bases at V and 5 bases at J, with 10 bases between. The CDR3 loop reads CSASRGGETQYF. The DNA for the CDR3 is TGCAGTGCTAGCAGGGGAGGGGAGACCCAGTACTTC.

As regards this clonotype: A much more abundant neighbour one base away suggests this may be a read error. V and J are TRBV6-5 and TRBJ2-1, with a possible D match to TRBD1 (6 bases). This CDR3 has 13 residues. The germline CDR1 and CDR2 sequences are MNHEY and SVGAGI. Trimming pared 4 bases from V and 4 bases from J, leaving 8 bases between. The CDR3 reads CASSFTGYNEQFF. Here the CDR3 DNA reads TGTGCCAGCAGTTTTACAGGGTACAATGAGCAGTTCTTC.

This clonotype was detected a few times. The chain carries TRBV20-1 and TRBJ1-2, with D tentatively TRBD1 (6 bases). V was cut by 5 bases and J by 4 bases, with 14 bases left in between. This CDR3 is built from 13 residues. Germline-derived CDR1 and CDR2 are DFQATT and SNEGSKA (reference sequence). CDR3 amino acids: CSAWTDSLYGYTF. The CDR3, as DNA: TGCAGTGCTTGGACAGACTCTCTCTATGGCTACACCTTC.

This clonotype was seen ten or more times. The chain is built from TRBV12-3 or TRBV12-4 and TRBJ2-1, with TRBD1 matching over 12 bases. V was pared by 5 bases and J by 7 bases, with 12 bases of the junction left unmatched. The CDR3 extends over 17 amino acids. CDR3 region: CASSPTPGQGALNEQFF. CDR3 in DNA: TGTGCCAGCAGTCCTACACCGGGACAGGGGGCGTTGAATGAGCAGTTCTTC.

The chain joins TRBV5-1 to TRBJ2-5; D is perhaps TRBD1 (6 bases). The CDR3 is 18 amino acids. V was cut by 1 base and J by 3 bases, with 22 bases left in between. Germline V gene lookup returns CDR1 SGHRS and CDR2 YFSETQ. The CDR3: CASSLSLGSRDTKETQYF. The CDR3, as DNA: TGCGCCAGCAGCTTGTCCCTTGGATCCCGGGACACTAAAGAGACCCAGTACTTC.

Comment on this clonotype: With a much larger clone just one base away, this may be a read error. The J gene is TRBJ2-2, the V gene TRBV20-1; D call uncertain. CDR1 is DFQATT and CDR2 is SNEGSKA in the germline V gene (reference sequence). The length of the CDR3 is 17 residues. CDR3 in amino acids: CCARDEWGKWDTGELFF. The CDR3 bases are TGCTGTGCTAGAGATGAATGGGGAAAGTGGGACACCGGGGAGCTGTTTTTT.

The chain couples TRBV12-3 or TRBV12-4 to TRBJ2-5; TRBD1 matches 8 bases. The CDR3 runs to 16 residues. Trimming cost V 5 bases and J 2 bases; bases outside gene matches: 10. Written as DNA, the CDR3 is TGTGCCAGCAGTCCAAACACAGGGGGTGGACAAGAGACCCAGTACTTC. As protein: CASSPNTGGGQETQYF.

The chain links TRBV20-1 to TRBJ2-7, with TRBD2 as a possible D gene (6 bases). V dropped 1 base and J dropped 4 bases, with 14 bases sitting between them. The CDR3 is made up of 14 amino acids. Germline CDR1 and CDR2: DFQATT and SNEGSKA (reference sequence). The CDR3 loop is CSARAGVVEYEQYF. CDR3 coding DNA: TGCAGTGCTAGAGCGGGAGTCGTGGAGTACGAGCAGTACTTC.

This rearrangement joins TRBV20-1 to TRBJ2-1; TRBD1 or TRBD2 may be the D gene (5 bases each). V lost 3 bases, J lost 8 bases, and 14 bases lay in between. This CDR3 has 13 residues. Per the germline V gene, CDR1 is DFQATT and CDR2 is SNEGSKA (reference sequence). DNA of the CDR3: TGCAGTGCTAGCTGGGGGTTTTTGGATGAGCAGTTCTTC. The encoded protein is CSASWGFLDEQFF.

The J gene is TRBJ1-4, the V gene TRBV5-5, with D unresolved. Germline lookup yields CDR1 SGHKS and CDR2 YYEKEE (reference sequence). V lost 5 bases and J lost 5, with 16 bases in between. The CDR3 loop spans 15 amino acids. Written as DNA, the CDR3 is TGTGCCAGCAGTTGGAGGGCCTCGTCAAATGAAAAACTGTTTTTT. Amino acid sequence: CASSWRASSNEKLFF.

This clonotype has just a few counts. This chain connects TRBV18 to TRBJ2-3; the match to TRBD1 covers 8 bases. This CDR3 contains 14 residues. Germline V gene lookup returns CDR1 KGHSH and CDR2 LQKENI. The ends lost 6 bases at V and 10 bases at J; junction bases unmatched: 12. For the CDR3, the DNA is TGTGCCAGCTCTCCCGGGACAGGCCTTGTCCCGCAGTATTTT. Its translation is CASSPGTGLVPQYF.

A word on this clonotype: No DNA is shown, since the ends of the CDR3 on it are uncertain; the CDR3 is the one TCRdb lists. CDR3 region: CASSLESGGLFWQYF. This chain links TRBV7-2 with TRBJ2-7; TRBD2 is the table's D call, not checked against the DNA. Germline CDR1 and CDR2: SGHTA and FQGNSA. The CDR3 totals 15 residues, both ends included.

This clonotype was counted only a few times. The chain links TRBV5-1 to TRBJ2-2; weak D call: TRBD2 (6 bases). Trimming shortened V by 1 base and J by 5 bases, and 9 bases separated the two germline ends. The CDR3 loop spans 14 amino acids. Per the germline V gene, CDR1 is SGHRS and CDR2 is YFSETQ. CDR3 loop: CASSLFRETGELFF. The CDR3 DNA reads TGCGCCAGCAGCTTGTTTCGGGAGACCGGGGAGCTGTTTTTT.

As to this clonotype: Its ends do not fully match the called genes, so a read error is possible. The rearrangement uses TRBV7-9 and TRBJ1-1, with 7 bases lining up with TRBD1. This CDR3 region has 14 residues. Germline loops: CDR1 SEHNR, CDR2 FQNEAQ (reference sequence). CDR3 amino acids: CASSFGQENTEVFF. The CDR3 nucleotides read TGTGCCAGCAGCTTCGGACAGGAGAACACTGAAGTTTTCTTT.

The V and J genes are TRBV7-8 and TRBJ2-2, with 14 bases aligning to TRBD2. The trim removed 7 bases at V and 1 base at J, leaving 2 bases unmatched. The CDR3 contains 16 residues. From germline, CDR1 is SGHVS and CDR2 FQNEAQ. In nucleotides, the CDR3 is TGTGCCAGCACGACTAGCGGGGGGGAGAACACCGGGGAGCTGTTTTTT. Translating it yields CASTTSGGENTGELFF.

This clonotype came up once. This sequence joins TRBV29-1 and TRBJ2-5; 13 nucleotides align to TRBD2. The CDR3 runs to 13 residues. Germline V gene lookup returns CDR1 SQVTM and CDR2 ANQGSEA. The trim removed 7 bases at V and 5 bases at J, leaving 4 bases unmatched. The CDR3 spells CSAGLAGWETQYF. CDR3 nucleotides: TGCAGCGCGGGACTAGCGGGGTGGGAGACCCAGTACTTC.

Only a few counts were recorded for this clonotype. The rearrangement joins TRBV28 to TRBJ2-7, with 8 nucleotides matching TRBD1. Germline values: CDR1 MDHEN, CDR2 SYDVKM. The CDR3 loop spans 16 amino acids. The J segment lost 4 bases and the V segment lost 2 bases, leaving 10 bases of the junction unmatched. The CDR3 spells CASSLPLGQGRYEQYF. The CDR3 nucleotides are TGTGCCAGCAGTTTACCCCTAGGACAGGGTCGGTACGAGCAGTACTTC.

This clonotype was picked up a small number of times. V gene TRBV29-1 combines with J gene TRBJ1-2; 9 bases match TRBD1. This CDR3 contains 13 residues. J lost 8 bases, V lost 6 bases, and 10 bases had no gene match. Germline V CDR1 and CDR2: SQVTM, ANQGSEA. This CDR3 reads CSVSGQGFYGYTF. As DNA, the CDR3 is TGCAGCGTGTCCGGACAGGGGTTCTACGGCTACACCTTC.

The sample holds a few counts of this clonotype. V usage is TRBV6-2 or TRBV6-3 and J usage is TRBJ2-2; D not resolved. From germline, CDR1 is MNHEY and CDR2 SVGEGT. This CDR3 has 15 amino acids. Trimming removed 4 bases at V and 4 bases at J, with 13 bases between. The CDR3 reads CASSFGRRGTGELFF. For the CDR3, the DNA is TGTGCCAGCAGTTTCGGTAGGCGCGGCACCGGGGAGCTGTTTTTT.

This clonotype was seen a few times. The rearrangement uses TRBV27 and TRBJ1-1; 7 bases are shared with TRBD1. V lost 3 bases, J lost 0 bases, and 16 bases stayed unmatched. The CDR3 is 19 amino acids. The germline V gene has CDR1 MNHEY and CDR2 SMNVEV (reference sequence). DNA for the CDR3: TGTGCCAGCAGTTTTGCGCCCCTAATCTTACAGGGGATGAACACTGAAGCTTTCTTT. It codes for CASSFAPLILQGMNTEAFF.

The V gene is TRBV7-2, the J gene TRBJ2-4, with 8 bases matching TRBD1. The germline CDR1 and CDR2 sequences are SGHTA and FQGNSA. Unmatched junction bases numbered 2, after V lost 4 bases and J lost 6 bases. This CDR3 is built from 13 residues. CDR3 region: CASSWTGSNIQYF. CDR3 nucleotides: TGTGCCAGCAGCTGGACAGGGTCAAACATTCAGTACTTC.

The V and J genes are TRBV20-1 and TRBJ2-3, with D possibly TRBD2 on 5 matching bases. From germline, CDR1 is DFQATT and CDR2 SNEGSKA (reference sequence). The CDR3 loop spans 13 amino acids. V was clipped by 7 bases and J by 2 bases, with 13 bases between them. In DNA, the CDR3 is TGCAGTGGGGTGAGAGGGATCACAGATACGCAGTATTTT. Translating it yields CSGVRGITDTQYF.

This clonotype was seen more than once but under ten times. The chain combines TRBV20-1 with TRBJ2-7, with D perhaps TRBD2 (6 bases). V gave up 0 bases and J gave up 5 bases, with 14 bases separating them. CDR3 length equals 14 residues. Germline V gene lookup returns CDR1 DFQATT and CDR2 SNEGSKA (reference sequence). The CDR3 DNA sequence: TGCAGTGCTAGAGATCCACGGGGCGGGGACGAGCAGTACTTC. It codes for CSARDPRGGDEQYF.

This clonotype was counted ten times or more. V gene TRBV6-2 or TRBV6-3 combines with J gene TRBJ2-1, with D maybe TRBD2 (6 bases). Germline V gene data show CDR1 as MNHEY and CDR2 as SVGEGT. The CDR3 contains 12 residues. The germline V and J ends were trimmed by 11 bases and 9 bases, with 17 bases remaining between them. CDR3 region: CASGEIDSEQFF. CDR3 coding DNA: TGTGCCTCGGGGGAGATTGATAGTGAGCAGTTCTTC.

The V gene is TRBV10-3, the J gene TRBJ1-4; D might be TRBD1 (5 bases). CDR1 is ENHRY, CDR2 SYGVKD, per germline. Trimming took 1 base from V and 5 from J, leaving 14 bases between them. This CDR3 is built from 16 residues. DNA for the CDR3: TGTGCCATCAGTGAGTGGGGGAGAGGGCAGAATGAAAAACTGTTTTTT. This encodes CAISEWGRGQNEKLFF.

The V and J genes are TRBV6-1 and TRBJ2-5; D is unclear. V dropped 7 bases and J dropped 4 bases, with 13 bases sitting between them. The CDR3 runs to 13 residues. Looked up from germline, CDR1 is MNHNS and CDR2 is SASEGT. The DNA for the CDR3 is TGTGCCAGCATGGGGTCGGTCGGAGAGACCCAGTACTTC. Protein product: CASMGSVGETQYF.

The rearrangement joins TRBV20-1 to TRBJ2-2; TRBD1 agrees at 7 bases. This CDR3 is built from 15 residues. Germline lookup yields CDR1 DFQATT and CDR2 SNEGSKA (reference sequence). Trimming at V came to 3 bases and at J to 3 bases, leaving 7 bases not matched to a gene. The CDR3 coding sequence is TGCAGTGCTAGGTCCGGGACAGCTTACACCGGGGAGCTGTTTTTT. Translated: CSARSGTAYTGELFF.

This clonotype was observed a handful of times. J is TRBJ2-3 and V is TRBV9; no reliable D call. CDR1 and CDR2 (germline): SGDLS, YYNGEE. The V end was cut by 0 bases, the J end by 0 bases, with 5 bases between. The CDR3 loop spans 14 amino acids. CDR3 sequence (DNA): TGTGCCAGCAGCGTAGCCGGAAGCACAGATACGCAGTATTTT. This encodes CASSVAGSTDTQYF.

V gene TRBV5-5 combines with J gene TRBJ2-1; 8 bases fit TRBD2. This CDR3 has 14 amino acids. The germline gives CDR1 SGHKS, CDR2 YYEKEE (reference sequence). V lost 3 bases, J lost 4 bases, and 3 bases stayed unmatched. As DNA, the CDR3 is TGTGCCAGCAGCTCGGGGGGGGAGTACAATGAGCAGTTCTTC. This sequence encodes CASSSGGEYNEQFF.

This clonotype was counted once. V is TRBV24-1 and J is TRBJ2-5; perhaps TRBD1 as D (5 bases). The V gene's germline CDR1 is KGHDR and CDR2 SFDVKD. The CDR3 runs 14 residues. Trimming removed 3 bases from V and 0 bases from J, with 7 bases in between. The CDR3 reads CATSDPGYQETQYF. In DNA form, the CDR3 reads TGTGCCACCAGTGATCCAGGGTACCAAGAGACCCAGTACTTC.

This clonotype occurred a few times. This chain joins TRBV12-3 or TRBV12-4 and TRBJ2-3; 8 bases line up with TRBD2. After removal of 5 bases from V and 6 bases from J, the junction contained 10 bases not matched to a gene. The CDR3 contains 15 residues. CDR3 amino acids: CASSGPGTRRDTQYF. The CDR3 region has the DNA TGTGCCAGCAGTGGGCCCGGGACTAGGAGGGATACGCAGTATTTT.

This clonotype has a handful of counts. The chain employs TRBV24-1 and TRBJ2-5; D might be TRBD1 (6 bases). Trimming took 1 base from V and 0 from J, leaving 8 bases between them. The CDR3 has 15 residues. Germline-derived CDR1 and CDR2 are KGHDR and SFDVKD. CDR3 sequence: CATSDFRTDQETQYF. The CDR3 DNA sequence: TGTGCCACCAGTGATTTTAGGACAGACCAAGAGACCCAGTACTTC.